This entry concerns a single TCR beta chain. The antigen is unknown. The sample belongs to a study of OX40 agonist ivuxolimab in advanced cancers. Study-level background: Partial responses were seen in three patients, one with hepatocellular carcinoma and two with cutaneous melanoma. Study conclusions and caveats: The authors also found low normalized T-cell clonal expansion in some nonresponders.

The assay was immunoSEQ multiplex PCR, and TCRdb's table has in-frame clones only and misses some. The table has roughly 23,000 clones, about 76% seen once. Exclusion of a patient followed from autoimmune disease history or systemic immunosuppression. Trimming removed 8 bases from V and 6 bases from J; junction bases left unmatched: 15. Germline loops: CDR1 SEHNR, CDR2 FQNEAQ (reference sequence). The CDR3 extends over 16 amino acids. Sequences were derived from CD4+ or CD8+ T cells sorted from blood, sampled in a trial of the OX40 agonist ivuxolimab. The source is an adult with an advanced solid tumor such as melanoma, head and neck, liver or kidney cancer. V is TRBV7-9 and J is TRBJ1-5, with 8 positions matching TRBD1. CDR3 sequence: CASSAGGAGMAQPQHF. The CDR3, as DNA: TGTGCCAGCTCGGCAGGGGGCGCGGGGATGGCTCAGCCCCAGCATTTT.